Sequencing of this T cell receptor beta chain was carried out in a study of T-cell reconstitution after alpha-beta-depleted transplantation in children. This clonotype was seen ten or more times. V was shortened by 2 bases and J by 4 bases, with 10 bases between the two germline ends. Germline-derived CDR1 and CDR2 are SGHRS and YFSETQ. CDR3 length equals 15 residues. As it was prepared, the TCRbeta library received unique molecular identifiers. Using its own MiXCR run on the PCR reads, TCRdb lists one record per CDR3 protein. The repertoire includes hundreds of thousands of distinct CDR3 sequences, about 11% of them detected once, and 2.6% sits in the top ten.

J is TRBJ2-6 and V is TRBV5-1; D unclear. This specimen was PBMCs from the stem cell graft donor, taken from the stem cell graft. The origin of this receptor is a human donor who donated a stem cell graft to a child with acute lymphoblastic leukemia. The CDR3 spells CASSLAPLGANVLTF. CDR3 nucleotides: TGCGCCAGCAGCTTAGCTCCTCTGGGGGCCAACGTCCTGACTTTC.